Listed below are T cell receptor beta chains from one sample, sequenced in a study of cytomegalovirus exposure and HLA in healthy donors. The protocol was immunoSEQ multiplex PCR, while the TCRdb copy is restricted to in-frame clones and leaves out a portion. The sample lists about 190,000 clones; roughly 80% were seen once. The sample taken for sequencing was PBMCs. All receptors derive from a man younger than 35 in good health and CMV-seropositive. The CDR3 runs from the conserved cysteine through the conserved F or W. A D gene is named only where the DNA matches it firmly. Size tells how often a clone was seen (once, few, many) or the class of an expanded clone, and some rows leave it out.

v_gene: TRBV28
d_gene: TRBD1
abundance: few
j_gene: TRBJ2-3
CDR3nt: TGTGCCAGCAGTTCCCTGACAGGGGCCACAGATACGCAGTATTTT
CDR3aa: CASSSLTGATDTQYF

v_gene: TRBV9
d_gene: TRBD2
abundance: -
j_gene: TRBJ2-1
CDR3nt: TGTGCCAGCAGTGTAGCGGGAGGGCCCAATGAGCAGTTCTTC
CDR3aa: CASSVAGGPNEQFF

v_gene: TRBV4-2
d_gene: TRBD1
abundance: -
j_gene: TRBJ1-4
CDR3nt: TGTGCCAGCAGCCAAGGAGGGGGCGGGGAAAAACTGTTTTTT
CDR3aa: CASSQGGGGEKLFF

v_gene: TRBV6-4
d_gene: TRBD2
abundance: -
j_gene: TRBJ2-7
CDR3nt: TGTGCCAGCACCGTAGCGGGTTCCACCTACGAGCAGTACTTC
CDR3aa: CASTVAGSTYEQYF

v_gene: TRBV9
d_gene: TRBD1
abundance: -
j_gene: TRBJ2-7
CDR3nt: TGTGCCAGCAGCGGGCGACAGGGTGATCAGTACTTC
CDR3aa: CASSGRQGDQYF

v_gene: TRBV5-1
d_gene: -
abundance: -
j_gene: TRBJ2-5
CDR3nt: TGCGCCAGCAGCAGAGAGGGCCGAGGGATTGAGACCCAGTACTTC
CDR3aa: CASSREGRGIETQYF

v_gene: TRBV28
d_gene: -
abundance: -
j_gene: TRBJ1-2
CDR3nt: TGTGCCAGCAGTCCCGTGGGGCCTGCTAACTATGGCTACACCTTC
CDR3aa: CASSPVGPANYGYTF

v_gene: TRBV30
d_gene: TRBD2
abundance: -
j_gene: TRBJ2-7
CDR3nt: TGTGCCTGGAGTGGCGGACTAGCGGGAGGACCGTACGAGCAGTACTTC
CDR3aa: CAWSGGLAGGPYEQYF

v_gene: TRBV7-9
d_gene: TRBD2
abundance: -
j_gene: TRBJ2-1
CDR3nt: TGTGCCAGCAGTCGCGCGCCTTTAGCGGGAGGCTACAATGAGCAGTTCTTC
CDR3aa: CASSRAPLAGGYNEQFF

v_gene: TRBV19
d_gene: -
abundance: -
j_gene: TRBJ1-2
CDR3nt: TGTGCCAGCAACAGGGACGGCTACACCTTC
CDR3aa: CASNRDGYTF

v_gene: TRBV28
d_gene: TRBD1
abundance: -
j_gene: TRBJ1-5
CDR3nt: TGTGCCAGCAGTTTAGAAGGACAGGGGAAGAATCAGCCCCAGCATTTT
CDR3aa: CASSLEGQGKNQPQHF

v_gene: TRBV5-4
d_gene: -
abundance: -
j_gene: TRBJ2-3
CDR3nt: TGTGCCAGCAGCCCTGAGGGCACCCTCTTCACAGATACGCAGTATTTT
CDR3aa: CASSPEGTLFTDTQYF

v_gene: TRBV16
d_gene: TRBD1
abundance: once
j_gene: TRBJ1-1
CDR3nt: TGTGCCAGCATCTTCCGACAGGGGGGAACTGAAGCTTTCTTT
CDR3aa: CASIFRQGGTEAFF

v_gene: TRBV28
d_gene: -
abundance: -
j_gene: TRBJ1-4
CDR3nt: TGTGCCAGCAGTTTTTTCCCCGGGGGTCATGAAAAACTGTTTTTT
CDR3aa: CASSFFPGGHEKLFF

v_gene: TRBV5-6
d_gene: -
abundance: -
j_gene: TRBJ2-1
CDR3nt: TGTGCCAGCAGCTTGGGGGGGCAGGGGTACAATGAGCAGTTCTTC
CDR3aa: CASSLGGQGYNEQFF

v_gene: TRBV6-5
d_gene: TRBD2
abundance: -
j_gene: TRBJ2-5
CDR3nt: TGTGCCAGCAACGACGGGGGGAACCAAGAGACCCAGTACTTC
CDR3aa: CASNDGGNQETQYF

v_gene: TRBV13
d_gene: TRBD2
abundance: -
j_gene: TRBJ2-1
CDR3nt: TGTGCCAGCAGCCCACGGACTAGCGGGAGCTCCTACAATGAGCAGTTCTTC
CDR3aa: CASSPRTSGSSYNEQFF

v_gene: TRBV7-8
d_gene: TRBD1
abundance: few
j_gene: TRBJ1-2
CDR3nt: TGTGCCAGCAGCCCATATAAAACAGGGGGCGCGGGCTACACCTTC
CDR3aa: CASSPYKTGGAGYTF

v_gene: TRBV6-6
d_gene: TRBD2
abundance: -
j_gene: TRBJ2-5
CDR3nt: TGTGCCAGCAGTCAAAGGACTAGCGGAAAAGAGACCCAGTACTTC
CDR3aa: CASSQRTSGKETQYF

v_gene: TRBV7-3
d_gene: TRBD2
abundance: -
j_gene: TRBJ2-3
CDR3nt: TGTGCCAGCAGCTTAACGTTCACAGCGGGGGGGGCAGATACGCAGTATTTT
CDR3aa: CASSLTFTAGGADTQYF

v_gene: TRBV5-4
d_gene: -
abundance: -
j_gene: TRBJ2-7
CDR3nt: TGTGCCAGCAGCTTGCGAGGGTACTACGAGCAGTACTTC
CDR3aa: CASSLRGYYEQYF

v_gene: TRBV6-5
d_gene: TRBD2
abundance: -
j_gene: TRBJ2-1
CDR3nt: TGTGCCAGCAGTTACGGCGGGAGGGCGAAAGAGCAGTTCTTC
CDR3aa: CASSYGGRAKEQFF

v_gene: TRBV7-2
d_gene: TRBD1
abundance: -
j_gene: TRBJ2-7
CDR3nt: TGTGCCAGCAGCGGCTGGACAGGGATCGAGCAGTACTTC
CDR3aa: CASSGWTGIEQYF

v_gene: TRBV27
d_gene: -
abundance: -
j_gene: TRBJ2-1
CDR3nt: TGTGCCAGCAGACCCCTAAGCTCCTACAATGAGCAGTTCTTC
CDR3aa: CASRPLSSYNEQFF

v_gene: TRBV2
d_gene: TRBD2
abundance: once
j_gene: TRBJ2-1
CDR3nt: TGTGCCAGCAGCCCTGGACTAGCGGGGGACAATGAGCAGTTCTTC
CDR3aa: CASSPGLAGDNEQFF

v_gene: TRBV25-1
d_gene: -
abundance: -
j_gene: TRBJ1-3
CDR3nt: TGTGCCAGCAGTTACAGGGCTGGCTCGAAGGAGTCTGGAAACACCATATATTTT
CDR3aa: CASSYRAGSKESGNTIYF

v_gene: TRBV28
d_gene: TRBD2
abundance: -
j_gene: TRBJ2-7
CDR3nt: TGTGCCAGCGACGAGCAGCGGGGGAGCTCCTACGAGCAGTACTTC
CDR3aa: CASDEQRGSSYEQYF

v_gene: TRBV4-2
d_gene: TRBD2
abundance: once
j_gene: TRBJ2-1
CDR3nt: TGTGCCAGCAGCCCTAGCGGGAGTCACGATGAGCAGTTCTTC
CDR3aa: CASSPSGSHDEQFF

v_gene: TRBV4-3
d_gene: -
abundance: -
j_gene: TRBJ2-3
CDR3nt: TGCGCCAGCAGCCAAGTTGAGGCCCATACGCAGTATTTT
CDR3aa: CASSQVEAHTQYF

v_gene: TRBV5-1
d_gene: TRBD2
abundance: -
j_gene: TRBJ2-3
CDR3nt: TGCGCCAGCAGAGCTAGCGGGTCAGCAGCTACGCAGTATTTT
CDR3aa: CASRASGSAATQYF

v_gene: TRBV4-1
d_gene: -
abundance: -
j_gene: TRBJ1-2
CDR3nt: TGCGCCAGCAGCGGGCGGGGTAGGAACTATGGCTACACCTTC
CDR3aa: CASSGRGRNYGYTF

v_gene: TRBV5-1
d_gene: TRBD1
abundance: -
j_gene: TRBJ1-2
CDR3nt: TGCGCCAGCAGCTTGCTCCCGCTCTCTACAGGGGGCGGCTACACCTTC
CDR3aa: CASSLLPLSTGGGYTF

v_gene: TRBV5-1
d_gene: -
abundance: -
j_gene: TRBJ2-5
CDR3nt: TGCGCCAGCAGCCTCTCGAGAGGGCCTGGAGAGACCCAGTACTTC
CDR3aa: CASSLSRGPGETQYF